The T cell receptor beta chain under discussion was sequenced for a study of blood T cell repertoires in COVID-19. Each exposed participant met a COVID-19 case in the 2 weeks preceding study entry. Data came from immunoSEQ multiplex PCR; TCRdb stores just in-frame clones and leaves some out. Of a few hundred thousand clones listed, about nine tenths are singletons. This sequence originates from a woman aged 25 to 39 who had been exposed to COVID-19. Sample: PBMCs or T cells enriched from blood (not recorded which).

CDR3 in DNA: TGTGCCAGCAGTACCCTCCGGGGCTACACCTTC. Amino acid sequence: CASSTLRGYTF. The chain joins TRBV2 to TRBJ1-2; no clear D gene. The CDR3 has 11 amino acids. Germline CDR1 is SNHLY and CDR2 is FYNNEI. Trimming removed 5 bases from V and 8 bases from J, with 9 bases in between.